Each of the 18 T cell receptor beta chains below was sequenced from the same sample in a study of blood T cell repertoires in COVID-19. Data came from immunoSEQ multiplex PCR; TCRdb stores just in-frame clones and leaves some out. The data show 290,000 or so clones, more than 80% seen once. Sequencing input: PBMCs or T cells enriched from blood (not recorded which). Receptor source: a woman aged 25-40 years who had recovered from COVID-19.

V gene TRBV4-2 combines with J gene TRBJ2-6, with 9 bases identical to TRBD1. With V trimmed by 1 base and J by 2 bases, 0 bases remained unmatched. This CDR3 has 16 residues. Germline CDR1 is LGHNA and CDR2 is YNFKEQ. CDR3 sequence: CASSQGTGAGANVLTF. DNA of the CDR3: TGTGCCAGCAGCCAAGGGACAGGGGCTGGGGCCAACGTCCTGACTTTC.

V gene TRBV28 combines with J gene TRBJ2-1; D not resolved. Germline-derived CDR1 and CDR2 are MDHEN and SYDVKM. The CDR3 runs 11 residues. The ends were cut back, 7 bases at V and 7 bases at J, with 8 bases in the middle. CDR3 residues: CASTRWNEQFF. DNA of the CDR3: TGTGCCAGCACCCGGTGGAATGAGCAGTTCTTC.

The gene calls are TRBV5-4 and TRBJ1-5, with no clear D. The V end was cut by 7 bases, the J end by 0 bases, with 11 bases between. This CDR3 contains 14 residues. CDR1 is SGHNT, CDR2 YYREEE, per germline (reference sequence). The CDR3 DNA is TGTGCCAGCGGTTTGGCGGGTAGCAATCAGCCCCAGCATTTT. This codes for CASGLAGSNQPQHF.

Here the CDR3 DNA reads TGTGCCAGTAGTGCACAGGGGAGCGACACTGAAGCTTTCTTT. Amino acid sequence: CASSAQGSDTEAFF. This rearrangement joins TRBV19 to TRBJ1-1; 7 bases agree with TRBD1. Germline-derived CDR1 and CDR2 are LNHDA and SQIVND (reference sequence). There are 14 residues in the CDR3. J gave up 3 bases and V 5 bases, and 6 bases lay outside the gene matches.

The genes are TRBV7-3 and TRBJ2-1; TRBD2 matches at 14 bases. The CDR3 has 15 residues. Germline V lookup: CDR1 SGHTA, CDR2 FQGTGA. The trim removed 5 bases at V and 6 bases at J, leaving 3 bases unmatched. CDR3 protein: CASSPGTSGSNEQFF. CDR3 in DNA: TGTGCCAGCAGCCCCGGGACTAGCGGGAGCAATGAGCAGTTCTTC.

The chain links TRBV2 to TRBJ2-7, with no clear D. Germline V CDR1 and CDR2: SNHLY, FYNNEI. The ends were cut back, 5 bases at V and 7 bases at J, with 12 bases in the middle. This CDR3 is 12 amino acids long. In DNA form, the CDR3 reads TGTGCCAGCAGTCCGAGAGACATGGAGCAGTACTTC. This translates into CASSPRDMEQYF.

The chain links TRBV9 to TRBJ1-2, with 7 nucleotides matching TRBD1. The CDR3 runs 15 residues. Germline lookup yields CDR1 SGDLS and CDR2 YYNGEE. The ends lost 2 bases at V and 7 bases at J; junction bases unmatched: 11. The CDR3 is CASSVSNLRQGGYTF. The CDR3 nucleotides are TGTGCCAGCAGCGTCTCCAACCTTAGACAGGGTGGCTACACCTTC.

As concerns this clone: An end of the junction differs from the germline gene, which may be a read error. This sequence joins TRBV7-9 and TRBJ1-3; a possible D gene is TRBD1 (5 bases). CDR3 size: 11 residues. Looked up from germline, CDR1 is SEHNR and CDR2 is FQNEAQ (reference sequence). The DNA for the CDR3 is TGTGCCAGCAGCTCTCGACAGCGCCTCACGTTT. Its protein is CASSSRQRLTF.

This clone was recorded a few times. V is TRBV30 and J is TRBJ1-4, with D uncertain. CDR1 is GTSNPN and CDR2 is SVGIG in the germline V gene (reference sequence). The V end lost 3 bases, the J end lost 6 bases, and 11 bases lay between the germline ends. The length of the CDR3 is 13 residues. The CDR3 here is CAWRRRSDEKLFF. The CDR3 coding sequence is TGTGCCTGGAGAAGAAGAAGCGATGAAAAACTGTTTTTT. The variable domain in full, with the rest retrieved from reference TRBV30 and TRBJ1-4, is SQTIHQWPATLVQPVGSPLSLECTVEGTSNPNLYWYRQAAGRGLQLLFYSVGIGQISSEVPQNLSASRPQDRQFILSSKKLLLSDSGFYLCAWRRRSDEKLFFGSGTQLSVL.

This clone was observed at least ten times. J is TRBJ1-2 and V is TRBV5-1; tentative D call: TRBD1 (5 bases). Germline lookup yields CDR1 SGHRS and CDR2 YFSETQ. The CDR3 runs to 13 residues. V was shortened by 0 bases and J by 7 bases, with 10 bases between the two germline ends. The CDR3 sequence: CASSLGQGRGYTF. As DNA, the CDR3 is TGCGCCAGCAGCTTGGGGCAGGGCCGTGGCTACACCTTC.

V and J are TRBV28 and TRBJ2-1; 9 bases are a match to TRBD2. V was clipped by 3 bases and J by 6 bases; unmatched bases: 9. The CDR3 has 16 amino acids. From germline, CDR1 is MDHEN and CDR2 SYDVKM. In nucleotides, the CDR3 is TGTGCCAGCAGTTTGGAGGGGGCGGGAGGGTCCAATGAGCAGTTCTTC. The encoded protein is CASSLEGAGGSNEQFF.

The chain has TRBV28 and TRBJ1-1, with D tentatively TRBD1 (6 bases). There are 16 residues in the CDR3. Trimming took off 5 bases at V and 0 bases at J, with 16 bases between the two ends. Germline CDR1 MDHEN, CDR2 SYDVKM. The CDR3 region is CASSPYPQGMNTEAFF. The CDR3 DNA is TGTGCCAGCAGTCCATACCCACAGGGAATGAACACTGAAGCTTTCTTT.

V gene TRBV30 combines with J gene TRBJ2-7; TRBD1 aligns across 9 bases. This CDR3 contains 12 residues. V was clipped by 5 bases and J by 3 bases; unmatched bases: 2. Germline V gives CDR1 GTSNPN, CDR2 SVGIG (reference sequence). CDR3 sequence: CAWGTGSYEQYF. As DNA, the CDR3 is TGTGCCTGGGGGACAGGGAGCTACGAGCAGTACTTC.

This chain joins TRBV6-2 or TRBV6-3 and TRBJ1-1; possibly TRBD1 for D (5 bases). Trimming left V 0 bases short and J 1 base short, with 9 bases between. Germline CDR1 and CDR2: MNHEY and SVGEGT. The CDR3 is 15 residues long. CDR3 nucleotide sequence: TGTGCCAGCAGTTACTCGTGGACAAAGAACACTGAAGCTTTCTTT. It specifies CASSYSWTKNTEAFF.

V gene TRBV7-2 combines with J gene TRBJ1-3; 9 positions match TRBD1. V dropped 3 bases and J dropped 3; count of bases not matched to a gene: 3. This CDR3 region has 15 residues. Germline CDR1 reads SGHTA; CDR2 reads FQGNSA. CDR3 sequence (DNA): TGTGCCAGCAGCTTGACAGGGGGTTATGGAAACACCATATATTTT. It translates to CASSLTGGYGNTIYF. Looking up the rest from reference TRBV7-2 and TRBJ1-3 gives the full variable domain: GAGVSQSPSNKVTEKGKDVELRCDPISGHTALYWYRQSLGQGLEFLIYFQGNSAPDKSGLPSDRFSAERTGGSVSTLTIQRTQQEDSAVYLCASSLTGGYGNTIYFGEGSWLTVV.

CDR3 protein: CASSQEAGAYEQYF. CDR3 in DNA: TGCGCCAGCAGCCAAGAAGCGGGAGCTTACGAGCAGTACTTC. V gene TRBV4-1 combines with J gene TRBJ2-7; 8 bases are a match to TRBD2. The J segment lost 4 bases and the V segment lost 0 bases, leaving 2 bases of the junction unmatched. Germline V gene sequence: CDR1 MGHRA, CDR2 YSYEKL. The CDR3 length is 14 residues.

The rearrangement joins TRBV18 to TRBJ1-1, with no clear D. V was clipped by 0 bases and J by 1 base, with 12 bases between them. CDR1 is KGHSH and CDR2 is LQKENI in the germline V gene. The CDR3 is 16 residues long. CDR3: CASSPPSRLGNTEAFF. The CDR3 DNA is TGTGCCAGCTCACCACCGTCTAGATTGGGGAACACTGAAGCTTTCTTT.

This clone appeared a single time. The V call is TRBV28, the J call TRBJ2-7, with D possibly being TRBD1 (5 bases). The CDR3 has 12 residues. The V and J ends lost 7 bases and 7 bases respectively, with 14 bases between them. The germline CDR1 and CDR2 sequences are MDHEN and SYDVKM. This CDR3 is CASKVRDREQYF. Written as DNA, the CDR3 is TGTGCCAGCAAGGTCAGGGATCGGGAGCAGTACTTC.